This T cell receptor beta chain was observed in a study of Tregs in tolerant kidney transplant recipients. Study summary: CD4+CD25+CD127- cells came from approximately three-day belatacept mixed lymphocyte reactions, some with roughly 5-day graft donor restimulation. Antibodies separated recipient from donor cells. General study points: Validation in larger populations is needed because few patients were studied.

Clones were sequenced by immunoSEQ multiplex PCR, and TCRdb holds only the in-frame ones, with some missing. Among 35,000 to 50,000 clones listed, just under 97% were seen once. The germline CDR1 and CDR2 sequences are WNHNN and SYGVQD (reference sequence). CDR3 length: 13 residues. V lost 5 bases and J lost 9, with 14 bases in between. About this clone: Its antigen is currently unknown.

The chain uses TRBV10-1 and TRBJ1-5; D is unclear. Input material: Tregs from blood cultured with allogeneic cells. The receptor's source is a human donor in good health. The CDR3 reads CASSPGRSGPQHF. As DNA, the CDR3 is TGCGCCAGCAGTCCTGGCCGGTCCGGGCCCCAGCATTTT.